The clone carrying this T cell receptor beta chain was recorded a few times. Its matching antigen is unknown. The library tagged each cDNA molecule with unique molecular identifiers. Per the original data handling: Sample-level TCR yields exhibited a median of approximately 96,000, with a range of roughly 20,000 to 750,000. A single record per CDR3 protein comes from TCRdb applying MiXCR to the 5' RACE reads. None of the V and J calls come from the authors' own analysis; TCRdb made them. The sample holds roughly 110,000 distinct CDR3 sequences, approximately 20% seen once. These data come from a study of human T cells and chemical hapten exposure. Findings of the study overall: TCRs at a frequency above 1 in 1000 stayed unchanged with DPC sensitization.

The starting material, unfractionated whole blood, was used for total RNA extraction. J was trimmed by 8 bases and V by 2 bases; bases with no gene match: 5. This CDR3 has 15 amino acids. Germline CDR1 SGHRS, CDR2 YFSETQ. J is TRBJ2-1 and V is TRBV5-1, with 12 bases identical to TRBD2. This receptor was obtained from a human donor in good health. CDR3 DNA sequence: TGCGCCAGCAGCTTTGTACTAGCGGGAGGCGATGAGCAGTTCTTC. This codes for CASSFVLAGGDEQFF.